The rows below give T cell receptor beta chains drawn from one sample of a study of blood T cells in healthy people across ages. TCRdb called the 5' RACE reads again in MiXCR, with one record for every CDR3 protein. The sample yields hundreds of thousands of distinct CDR3 sequences, 45% to 50% seen once. Sequencing input: blood. These receptors originate from a man younger than 40 in good health. Each CDR3 is given with its conserved first and last residue. The order of the fields is CDR3 protein, CDR3 DNA, D gene, J gene, V gene, clone size. A D gene is named only where the DNA matches it firmly. Clone size is stated in some rows and not others, as once, few, many or a class when expanded.

CASSPRQLREQYF,TGCGCCAGCAGCCCGAGACAGCTACGAGAGCAGTACTTC,-,TRBJ2-5,TRBV5-1,-
CASGPGTGVNNEQFF,TGTGCTAGTGGCCCCGGGACAGGGGTCAACAATGAGCAGTTCTTC,TRBD1,TRBJ2-1,TRBV12-5,-
CASSEAGGPGYIQYF,TGTGCCAGCAGCGAGGCGGGGGGGCCGGGTTACATTCAGTACTTC,TRBD2,TRBJ2-4,TRBV11-2,few
CASSAQSGGASYEQYF,TGTGCCAGCAGCGCCCAAAGCGGGGGGGCCTCATACGAGCAGTACTTC,TRBD2,TRBJ2-7,TRBV9,few
CSVTTGGSYEQYF,TGCAGCGTTACTACAGGGGGCAGCTACGAGCAGTACTTC,TRBD1,TRBJ2-7,TRBV29-1,few
CASSYRAPGGDTQYF,TGTGCCAGCAGCTACCGGGCCCCTGGGGGAGATACGCAGTATTTT,-,TRBJ2-3,TRBV5-6,once
CSAKPSGNSPLHF,TGCAGTGCTAAGCCCTCGGGGAATTCACCCCTCCACTTT,-,TRBJ1-6,TRBV20-1,-
CASSEGEKLFF,TGCGCCAGCAGTGAAGGGGAAAAACTGTTTTTT,-,TRBJ1-4,TRBV10-2,few
CASRIGASYEQYF,TGTGCCAGCAGAATCGGGGCCTCTTACGAGCAGTACTTC,-,TRBJ2-7,TRBV27,many
CSALRQGEQYF,TGCAGCGCCCTAAGACAGGGCGAGCAGTACTTC,TRBD1,TRBJ2-7,TRBV29-1,-
CASSFSWGVQAFF,TGTGCCAGCAGCTTTAGTTGGGGGGTGCAAGCTTTCTTT,-,TRBJ1-1,TRBV14,few
CASSSPSGGGMNTEAFF,TGTGCCAGCAGTTCCCCCTCGGGCGGGGGGATGAACACTGAAGCTTTCTTT,-,TRBJ1-1,TRBV28,-
CASRRGFVTEAFF,TGTGCCAGCAGACGAGGATTTGTGACTGAAGCTTTCTTT,-,TRBJ1-1,TRBV27,-
CASSQDRATARPGELFF,TGCGCCAGCAGCCAAGATCGCGCGACCGCGAGGCCCGGGGAGCTGTTTTTT,-,TRBJ2-2,TRBV4-1,once
CSVGAGRQPQHF,TGCAGCGTTGGGGCAGGGCGTCAGCCCCAGCATTTT,-,TRBJ1-5,TRBV29-1,-
CSAWDLGSPLHF,TGCAGTGCATGGGACCTGGGTTCACCCCTCCACTTT,-,TRBJ1-6,TRBV20-1,few
CASSYAGTGRRNYGYTF,TGTGCCAGCAGTTACGCTGGGACAGGGCGTCGGAACTATGGCTACACCTTC,TRBD1,TRBJ1-2,TRBV6-5,-
CASRRGSYGYTF,TGTGCCAGCAGACGAGGGAGTTATGGCTACACCTTC,-,TRBJ1-2,TRBV5-8,few
CASSQGTGRQEQYF,TGTGCCAGCAGCCAAGGTACGGGGCGTCAGGAGCAGTACTTC,-,TRBJ2-7,TRBV4-2,-
CASSHQGRSGNTIYF,TGTGCCAGCAGTCACCAGGGACGCTCTGGAAACACCATATATTTT,-,TRBJ1-3,TRBV12-3/TRBV12-4,-
CASSMSGGDTYEQYF,TGTGCCAGCAGCATGAGCGGGGGCGATACCTACGAGCAGTACTTC,TRBD2,TRBJ2-7,TRBV7-8,-
CSYSEGSHGYTF,TGCAGCTATTCGGAGGGCTCCCATGGCTACACCTTC,-,TRBJ1-2,TRBV29-1,-
CATSDLTGAAFF,TGTGCCACCAGTGACCTTACAGGGGCAGCTTTCTTT,TRBD1,TRBJ1-1,TRBV24-1,-
CASSLGPGYSSYNEQFF,TGTGCCAGCAGTTTAGGGCCCGGCTATAGCTCCTACAATGAGCAGTTCTTC,-,TRBJ2-1,TRBV27,-
CASSTQDPTYEQYF,TGTGCCAGCAGTACACAAGACCCGACCTACGAGCAGTACTTC,-,TRBJ2-7,TRBV28,-
CASSQELAGAGDAQYF,TGCGCCAGCAGCCAAGAACTAGCGGGAGCTGGAGATGCGCAGTATTTT,TRBD2,TRBJ2-3,TRBV4-3,-
CASSSQAIQPQHF,TGTGCCAGCAGCTCGCAGGCCATTCAGCCCCAGCATTTT,-,TRBJ1-5,TRBV5-5,-
CASSLQRGRKETQYF,TGTGCCAGCAGCTTACAGCGGGGGCGCAAAGAGACCCAGTACTTC,TRBD2,TRBJ2-5,TRBV7-2,-